This T cell receptor beta chain is drawn from a study of blood T cell repertoires in COVID-19. The overall study: Material from acute and convalescent COVID-19 was sourced from the United States, Italy and Spain. Sources were T cells, B-cell-depleted T cells, or PBMCs; the material itself was cDNA or gDNA.

Sequenced by immunoSEQ multiplex PCR; TCRdb stores in-frame clones only, minus some. Of more than 200,000 clones in the sample, 86% are singletons; the top ten hold almost 4.5%. This CDR3 is built from 15 residues. From germline, CDR1 is MNHEY and CDR2 SVGAGI. The V gene lost 0 bases and the J gene lost 0 bases, with 8 bases spanning the gap. The sample comprised peripheral blood. The rearrangement links TRBV6-5 to TRBJ1-1; D is undetermined. The clonotype comes from a man aged 50-59 years with acute or convalescent COVID-19. The CDR3 nucleotides are TGTGCCAGCAGTTACTCGCGGACTATGAACACTGAAGCTTTCTTT. Its protein is CASSYSRTMNTEAFF.